Given below is one T cell receptor beta chain in context. Antigen: not known. With 5 bases removed from V and 1 base from J, the gap between germline ends came to 18 bases. This CDR3 region has 17 residues. The germline V gene encodes CDR1 SGHVS and CDR2 FQNEAQ. The data were obtained in a study of cytomegalovirus exposure and HLA in healthy donors. Study-level results: Investigators reported more than 150 TCR beta chains as tied to cytomegalovirus. Diagnosis of cytomegalovirus status made by the classifier reportedly showed high specificity and sensitivity. The dataset shows that most TCR sequences were rare, while some public TCRs occurred in many donors. Confirmation in vitro established that three CMV-associated chains were specific for CMV antigens.

The method was immunoSEQ multiplex PCR; TCRdb's version includes in-frame clones alone and lacks a portion of them. The sample consists of around 200,000 clones, 65% to 85% of them appearing once. Sequencing was performed on PBMCs. V is TRBV7-8 and J is TRBJ1-5; D is undetermined. This clonotype was obtained from a young woman in good health and CMV-seropositive. As DNA, the CDR3 is TGTGCCAGCAGCGGAAGAGGAATAGTTGGGAGCAATCAGCCCCAGCATTTT. Translating it yields CASSGRGIVGSNQPQHF.